The 14 T cell receptor delta chains reported below all come from one sample, sequenced in a study of delta chains in infants with herpesvirus infections. Reverse transcription of PBMC RNA used primers specific for the gamma and delta chains. TCRdb reran clone calling via CATT on the RT-PCR reads. There are several thousand delta-chain clones in the sample; about 33% occur only once, and about 7.3% lies in the top ten. Sequenced material: peripheral blood, taken at time point 3 of longitudinal follow-up. All receptors derive from a human donor who was a Ugandan infant, either HIV-exposed or HIV-unexposed (not recorded which).

The chain is built from TRDV2 and TRDJ1; TRDD3 matches 10 bases. Germline V gene data show CDR1 as GEAIGNYY and CDR2 as EKD. Trimming removed 6 bases from V and 0 bases from J; junction bases left unmatched: 15. This CDR3 has 18 amino acids. Written as DNA, the CDR3 is TGTGCCTGTCGGGAGAGGGGGATACGAGTGGGGTACACCGATAAACTCATCTTT. Translation gives CACRERGIRVGYTDKLIF.

V usage is TRDV1 and J usage is TRDJ2; maybe TRDD2 (7 bases). Trimming stripped 3 bases from V and 4 bases from J, with 21 bases between. Per germline, CDR1 TSWWSYY and CDR2 QGS. The length of the CDR3 is 18 residues. The CDR3 sequence: CALGEFLLPIRRTAQLFF. The DNA of the CDR3 is TGTGCTCTTGGGGAGTTCCTACTACCGATACGGCGGACAGCACAACTCTTCTTT.

The rearrangement uses TRDV1 and TRDJ1; 8 bases map to TRDD3. Germline CDR1 and CDR2: TSWWSYY and QGS. There are 18 residues in the CDR3. After removal of 1 base from V and 0 bases from J, the junction contained 10 bases not matched to a gene. CDR3 protein: CALGEQVLLGVHTDKLIF. CDR3 DNA sequence: TGTGCTCTTGGGGAACAAGTCCTACTGGGGGTCCACACCGATAAACTCATCTTT.

This clone is medium-sized. For the J gene the call is TRDJ1; the V gene lacks a call; TRDD3 was called by the table and not checked on the DNA. The CDR3 loop spans 17 amino acids. In DNA form, the CDR3 reads TGTGCGGGCCTTCCTAGTCGTCTGCTGGGGGACACCGATAAACTCATCTTT. Translation: CAGLPSRLLGDTDKLIF.

The CDR3 is CACDTWGHSYTDKLIF. CDR3 nucleotides: TGTGCCTGTGACACCTGGGGGCATTCGTACACCGATAAACTCATCTTT. The chain couples TRDV2 to TRDJ1; a weak D match, TRDD3 (6 bases). This CDR3 region has 16 residues. V was shortened by 0 bases and J by 0 bases, with 13 bases between the two germline ends. CDR1 GEAIGNYY and CDR2 EKD come from the germline V gene.

This clone was counted a few times. The limits of the CDR3 on the DNA are not certain, so only TCRdb's listed CDR3 is given. The CDR3 here is CSVLLCSKRAGGYADKLIF. The chain carries TRAV29/DV5 and TRDJ1; no check of the table's D call, TRDD3, against the DNA was made. Per germline, CDR1 NSMFDY and CDR2 ISSIKDK. Ends included, the CDR3 has 19 residues.

On this clone itself: Given a much more abundant clone one base away, this may be a read error. The same CDR3 can be traced to other DNA sequences in this sample. The chain recombines TRDV2 with TRDJ2; the D gene is possibly TRDD3 (6 bases). Per germline, CDR1 GEAIGNYY and CDR2 EKD. V was pared by 0 bases and J by 0 bases, with 7 bases between. The CDR3 is made up of 15 amino acids. The CDR3 reads CACDTGGALTAQLFF. The CDR3 DNA sequence: TGTGCCTGTGACACCGGGGGAGCTTTGACAGCACAACTCTTCTTT.

This clone has only a few counts. This chain uses TRAV29/DV5 with TRDJ1; 13 bases agree with TRDD3. CDR1 and CDR2 from the germline V gene are NSMFDY and ISSIKDK. V dropped 0 bases and J dropped 1; count of bases not matched to a gene: 18. The CDR3 contains 21 residues. CDR3 amino acids: CAASGLAITGGYALSTDKLIF. CDR3 DNA sequence: TGTGCAGCAAGCGGGCTGGCTATTACTGGGGGATACGCGTTGTCCACCGATAAACTCATCTTT.

Comment on this clone: It may be a read error: a sequence one base away is much more abundant. This chain uses TRDV2 with TRDJ3; a weak D match, TRDD3 (5 bases). CDR1 GEAIGNYY and CDR2 EKD come from the germline V gene. Trimming removed 0 bases at V and 0 bases at J, with 14 bases between. This CDR3 region has 19 residues. CDR3 in DNA: TGTGCCTGTGACACCGTACTGGAGGGCAGCTCCTGGGACACCCGACAGATGTTTTTC. As protein: CACDTVLEGSSWDTRQMFF.

In this sample, this clone is large (0.1 to 1%). This rearrangement joins TRDV1 to TRDJ1; 10 bases are shared with TRDD3. Trimming took 3 bases from V and 2 from J; bases not matched to a gene: 24. CDR3 length equals 22 residues. Germline V gives CDR1 TSWWSYY, CDR2 QGS. The CDR3 spells CALGDLKGSSYWGMWRTDKLIF. Written as DNA, the CDR3 is TGTGCTCTTGGGGACCTAAAAGGATCCTCGTACTGGGGGATGTGGCGGACCGATAAACTCATCTTT.

The chain carries TRDV1 and TRDJ1, with 8 bases identical to TRDD3. Trimming at V came to 4 bases and at J to 0 bases, leaving 7 bases not matched to a gene. The CDR3 is 16 amino acids. Germline V gene lookup returns CDR1 TSWWSYY and CDR2 QGS. DNA for the CDR3: TGTGCTCTTGGGGTACTGGGGGTCCCGTACACCGATAAACTCATCTTT. This gives the protein CALGVLGVPYTDKLIF.

The J segment is TRDJ1; no V gene was assigned; the table's D call, TRDD3, has no DNA check behind it. The CDR3 is 22 residues long. CDR3 sequence: CARGESGGAPGSGGSLTDKLIF. In DNA form, the CDR3 reads TGTGCTCGGGGTGAAAGCGGGGGGGCGCCTGGGTCTGGGGGATCGCTCACCGATAAACTCATCTTT.

In the case of this clone: Distinct nucleotide sequences in the sample also encode this CDR3. The chain couples TRDV2 to TRDJ3; weak D call: TRDD3 (6 bases). Germline V gene sequence: CDR1 GEAIGNYY, CDR2 EKD. V was pared by 0 bases and J by 0 bases, with 17 bases between. The CDR3 runs 20 residues. The CDR3 DNA reads as TGTGCCTGTGACACCCTGGGAGGATACACGAGCTCCTGGGACACCCGACAGATGTTTTTC. Protein: CACDTLGGYTSSWDTRQMFF.

This clone is deemed medium-sized. The chain has TRDV1 and TRDJ1; TRDD3 agrees at 7 bases. J gave up 0 bases and V 1 base, and 14 bases lay outside the gene matches. Per germline, CDR1 TSWWSYY and CDR2 QGS. CDR3 length equals 19 residues. CDR3 in DNA: TGTGCTCTTGGGGAACGGAGATTCCCCTGGGGGTTAAACACCGATAAACTCATCTTT. This gives the protein CALGERRFPWGLNTDKLIF.